The T cell receptor (beta chain) under discussion was sequenced for a study of vaccination effects on CD4 cells after COVID-19. Study conclusions and caveats: Healthy vaccinees had only 1 of 255 vaccine-induced clones cross-react with common cold coronaviruses. The study dataset contains few convalescent patients and includes no early post-infection timepoints.

Measured with immunoSEQ multiplex PCR; TCRdb has only the in-frame clones, and not every one. Of approximately 74,000 clones in the sample, around four fifths were seen once. Before any sequencing was done, the ViraFEST assay used viral peptide pools to expand antigen-specific CD4+ T cells. The culture ran for roughly 10 days before CD4+ T cells were isolated. BNT162b2 vaccine or mRNA-1273 vaccine was given to participants in two doses. Vaccine recipients lacked prior SARS-CoV-2 infection and had negative nucleocapsid antibodies. Each culture had half its medium swapped for IL-2 medium on days 3 and 7. This clone was observed a single time. No antigen is known for it. Sequences were derived from CD4+ T cells from PBMCs cultured with HCoV-OC43 spike peptides, sampled after COVID-19 vaccination. Subset described: HCoV-OC43 spike overlapping peptide pool stimulation. The TCR was taken from a human donor who received a COVID-19 vaccine.

The CDR3 DNA sequence: TGCAGTGCTAGTACCGGGACAGCAAATCAGCCCCAGCATTTT. As protein: CSASTGTANQPQHF. The V and J genes are TRBV20-1 and TRBJ1-5, with 7 bases lining up with TRBD1. CDR1 is DFQATT and CDR2 is SNEGSKA in the germline V gene (reference sequence). The CDR3 spans 14 residues. V was pared by 3 bases and J by 4 bases, with 6 bases of the junction left unmatched.